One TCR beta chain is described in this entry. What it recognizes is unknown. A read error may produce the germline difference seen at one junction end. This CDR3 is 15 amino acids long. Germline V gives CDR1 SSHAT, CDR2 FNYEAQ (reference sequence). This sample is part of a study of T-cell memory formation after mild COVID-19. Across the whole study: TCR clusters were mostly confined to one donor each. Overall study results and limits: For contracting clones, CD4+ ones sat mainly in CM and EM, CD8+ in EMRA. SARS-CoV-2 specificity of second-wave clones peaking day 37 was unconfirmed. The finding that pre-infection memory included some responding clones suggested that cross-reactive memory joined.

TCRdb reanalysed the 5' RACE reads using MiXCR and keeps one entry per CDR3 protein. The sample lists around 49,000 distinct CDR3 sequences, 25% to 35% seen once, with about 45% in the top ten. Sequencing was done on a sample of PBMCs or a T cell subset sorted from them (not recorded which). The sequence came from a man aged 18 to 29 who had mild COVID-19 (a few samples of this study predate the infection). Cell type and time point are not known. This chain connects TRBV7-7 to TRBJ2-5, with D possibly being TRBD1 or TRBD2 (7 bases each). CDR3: CASSPRAGQQETQYF. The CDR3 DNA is TGTGCTAGCAGCCCCCGAGCGGGACAGCAAGAGACCCAGTACTTC.